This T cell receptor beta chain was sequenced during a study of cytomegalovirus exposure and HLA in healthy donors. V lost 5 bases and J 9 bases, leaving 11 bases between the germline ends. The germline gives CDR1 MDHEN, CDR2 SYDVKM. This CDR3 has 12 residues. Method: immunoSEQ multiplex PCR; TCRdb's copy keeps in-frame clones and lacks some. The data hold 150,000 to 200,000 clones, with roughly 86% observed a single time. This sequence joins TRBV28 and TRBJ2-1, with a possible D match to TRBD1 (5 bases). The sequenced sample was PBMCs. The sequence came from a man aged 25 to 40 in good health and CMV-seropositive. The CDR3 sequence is CASSGAWVEQFF. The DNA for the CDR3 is TGTGCCAGCAGTGGGGCGTGGGTTGAGCAGTTCTTC. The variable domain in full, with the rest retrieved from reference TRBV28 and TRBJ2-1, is DVKVTQSSRYLVKRTGEKVFLECVQDMDHENMFWYRQDPGLGLRLIYFSYDVKMKEKGDIPEGYSVSREKKERFSLILESASTNQTSMYLCASSGAWVEQFFGPGTRLTVL.